This T cell receptor beta chain was documented in a study of naive and memory T cell subsets. Details on this clonotype: Its antigen is currently unknown.

The beta constant-region primer was an equimolar mix of two oligonucleotides covering TRBC1 and TRBC2. Ligated cDNA was amplified by four rounds of PCR with nested alpha and beta constant-region primers and SP2. A 12-nucleotide UMI and the SP2 primer were added to the cDNA 3' end by oligonucleotide ligation. MiXCR, run by TCRdb on the UMI-ligation and nested PCR reads, gives a single entry per CDR3 protein. Among approximately 150,000 distinct CDR3 sequences listed, about 20% were seen once. Cells stained for CD3, CD4, CD8, CD45RA and CD27 were sorted into four subsets. The germline V gene encodes CDR1 KGHDR and CDR2 SFDVKD. This CDR3 has 16 amino acids. Unmatched junction bases numbered 12, after V lost 4 bases and J lost 9 bases. The study, taken as a whole, reports: Over 95% of naive TCR sequences appeared only once after error correction, unlike memory subsets. A few larger clonotypes appeared in naive repertoires, especially CD8, possibly memory cells re-expressing CD45RA.

The chain uses TRBV24-1 and TRBJ2-1; 9 bases are a match to TRBD2. Sequenced sample: naive CD4+ T cells from blood. The TCR originated in a human donor in good health. The CDR3 region is CATSDPSGRIRSEQFF. The CDR3 DNA follows: TGTGCCACCAGTGACCCCAGCGGGAGGATCCGGAGTGAGCAGTTCTTC.